This T cell receptor beta chain stems from a study of neoadjuvant nivolumab and ipilimumab in lung cancer. The repertoire was sequenced with immunoSEQ multiplex PCR; TCRdb's copy has only in-frame clones and lacks some. Found here are approximately 29,000 clones, 90% of them singletons; the top ten hold around 5%. The study, taken as a whole, reports: A small number of samples were TCR sequenced. From pretherapy to surgery, tumor richness and clonality rose with dual therapy. TCR clonality did not significantly correlate with pathologic tumor regression.

As to this clone: The antigen is undetermined.

The V and J ends lost 4 bases and 0 bases respectively, with 14 bases between them. Germline lookup yields CDR1 SGHNT and CDR2 YYREEE (reference sequence). The length of the CDR3 is 16 residues. The chain recombines TRBV5-4 with TRBJ2-1; D is possibly TRBD1 or TRBD2 (5 bases each). The receptor comes from an adult with non-small cell lung cancer. Sample: peripheral blood, taken after neoadjuvant nivolumab, alone or with ipilimumab, at or shortly before surgery. CDR3 sequence reads: CASSHGAPGSYNEQFF. In DNA, the CDR3 is TGTGCCAGCAGCCACGGGGCCCCAGGCTCCTACAATGAGCAGTTCTTC.